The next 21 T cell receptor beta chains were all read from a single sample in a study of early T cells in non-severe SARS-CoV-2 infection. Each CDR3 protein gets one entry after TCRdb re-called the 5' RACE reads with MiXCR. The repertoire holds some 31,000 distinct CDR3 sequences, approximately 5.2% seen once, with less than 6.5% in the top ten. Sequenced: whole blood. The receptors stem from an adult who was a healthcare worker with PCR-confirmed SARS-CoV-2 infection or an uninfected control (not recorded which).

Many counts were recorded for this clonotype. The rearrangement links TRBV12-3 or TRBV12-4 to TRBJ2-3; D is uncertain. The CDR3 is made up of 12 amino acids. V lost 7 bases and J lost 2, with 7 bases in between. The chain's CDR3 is CASNGLTDTQYF. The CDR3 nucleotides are TGTGCCAGCAACGGCCTCACAGATACGCAGTATTTT.

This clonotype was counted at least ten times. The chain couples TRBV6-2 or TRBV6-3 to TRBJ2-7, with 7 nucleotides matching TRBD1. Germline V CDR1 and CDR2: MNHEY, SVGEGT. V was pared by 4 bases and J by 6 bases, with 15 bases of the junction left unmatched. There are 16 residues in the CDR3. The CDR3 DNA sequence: TGTGCCAGCAGTTTCAACCAGCGACAGGGCCGGGGCGAGCAGTACTTC. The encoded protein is CASSFNQRQGRGEQYF.

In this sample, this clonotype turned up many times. DNA for the CDR3: TGCAGTGCTAGAGAGGGCCCTCTCTATGGCTACACCTTC. Its translation: CSAREGPLYGYTF. The genes are TRBV20-1 and TRBJ1-2, with D unresolved. The CDR3 spans 13 residues. V was shortened by 0 bases and J by 4 bases, with 9 bases between the two germline ends. Per germline, CDR1 DFQATT and CDR2 SNEGSKA (reference sequence).

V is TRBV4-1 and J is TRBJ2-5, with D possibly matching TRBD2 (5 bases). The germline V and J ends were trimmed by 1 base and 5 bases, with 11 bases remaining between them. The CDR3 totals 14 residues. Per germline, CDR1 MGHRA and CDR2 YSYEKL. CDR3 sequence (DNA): TGCGCCAGCAGCCAAGGACTACGGCTGGAGACCCAGTACTTC. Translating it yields CASSQGLRLETQYF.

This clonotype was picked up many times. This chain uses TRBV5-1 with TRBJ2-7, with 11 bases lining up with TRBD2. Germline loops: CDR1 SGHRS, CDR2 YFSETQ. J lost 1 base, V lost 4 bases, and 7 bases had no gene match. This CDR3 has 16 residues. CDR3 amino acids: CASSKRLAGRSYEQYV. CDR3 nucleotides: TGCGCCAGCAGCAAGAGACTAGCGGGAAGGTCCTACGAGCAGTACGTC.

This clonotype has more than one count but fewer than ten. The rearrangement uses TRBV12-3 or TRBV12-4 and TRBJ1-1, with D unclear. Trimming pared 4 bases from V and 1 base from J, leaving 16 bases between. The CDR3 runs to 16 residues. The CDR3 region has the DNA TGTGCCAGCAGTTCAAGCCAGCCGGGAAAGAACACTGAAGCTTTCTTT. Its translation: CASSSSQPGKNTEAFF.

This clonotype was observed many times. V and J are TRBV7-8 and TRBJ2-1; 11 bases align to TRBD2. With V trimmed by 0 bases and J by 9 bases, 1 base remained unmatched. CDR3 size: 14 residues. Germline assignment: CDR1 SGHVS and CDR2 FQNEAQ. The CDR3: CASSLAGLAGEQFF. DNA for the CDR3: TGTGCCAGCAGCTTAGCCGGACTAGCGGGTGAGCAGTTCTTC. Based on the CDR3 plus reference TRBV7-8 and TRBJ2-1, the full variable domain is GAGVSQSPRYKVAKRGQDVALRCDPISGHVSLFWYQQALGQGPEFLTYFQNEAQLDKSGLPSDRFFAERPEGSVSTLKIQRTQQEDSAVYLCASSLAGLAGEQFFGPGTRLTVL.

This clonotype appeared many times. For the CDR3, the DNA is TGTGCCAGCAGTATGACCGGGACAGGGTTCAATGAGCAGTTCTTC. Encoded protein: CASSMTGTGFNEQFF. The gene calls are TRBV6-6 and TRBJ2-1; TRBD1 matches 9 bases. Germline CDR1 and CDR2: MNHNY and SVGAGI (reference sequence). The CDR3 runs to 15 residues. The J segment lost 6 bases and the V segment lost 5 bases, leaving 8 bases of the junction unmatched.

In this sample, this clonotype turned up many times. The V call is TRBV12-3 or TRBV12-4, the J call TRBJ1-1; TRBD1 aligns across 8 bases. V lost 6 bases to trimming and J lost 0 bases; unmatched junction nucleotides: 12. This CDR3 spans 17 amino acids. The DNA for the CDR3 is TGTGCCAGCAGCCAGGACAGGGCCTCGGCGATGAACACTGAAGCTTTCTTT. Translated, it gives CASSQDRASAMNTEAFF.

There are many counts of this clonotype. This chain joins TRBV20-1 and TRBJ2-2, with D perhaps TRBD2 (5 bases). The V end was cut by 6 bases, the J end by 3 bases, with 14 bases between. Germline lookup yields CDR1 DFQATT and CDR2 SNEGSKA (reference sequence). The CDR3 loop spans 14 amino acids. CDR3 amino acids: CSAIDWRDTGELFF. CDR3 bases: TGCAGTGCCATAGACTGGCGGGACACCGGGGAGCTGTTTTTT.

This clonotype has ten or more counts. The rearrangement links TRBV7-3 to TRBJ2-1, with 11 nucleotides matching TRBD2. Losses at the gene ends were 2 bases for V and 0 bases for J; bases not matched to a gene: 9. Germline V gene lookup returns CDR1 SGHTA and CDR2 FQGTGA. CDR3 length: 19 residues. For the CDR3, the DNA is TGTGCCAGCAGCTTATTGTCTAGCGGGAGGCGAAGCTCCTACAATGAGCAGTTCTTC. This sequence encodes CASSLLSSGRRSSYNEQFF.

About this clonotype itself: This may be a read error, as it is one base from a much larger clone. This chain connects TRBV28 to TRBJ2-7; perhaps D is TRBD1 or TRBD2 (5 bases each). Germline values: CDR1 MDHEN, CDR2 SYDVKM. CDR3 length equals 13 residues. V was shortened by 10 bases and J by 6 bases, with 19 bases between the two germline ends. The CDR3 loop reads CATLRGVPCEQYF. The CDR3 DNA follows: TGTGCCACCCTAAGAGGGGTCCCCTGCGAGCAGTACTTC. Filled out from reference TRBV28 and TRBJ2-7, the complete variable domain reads DVKVTQSSRYLVKRTGEKVFLECVQDMDHENMFWYRQDPGLGLRLIYFSYDVKMKEKGDIPEGYSVSREKKERFSLILESASTNQTSMYLCATLRGVPCEQYFGPGTRLTVT.

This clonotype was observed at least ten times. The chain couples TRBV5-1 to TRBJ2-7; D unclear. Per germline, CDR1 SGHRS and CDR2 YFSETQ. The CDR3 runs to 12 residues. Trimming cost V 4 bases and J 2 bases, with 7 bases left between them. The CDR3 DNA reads TGCGCCAGCAGCGTGGGGACCTACGAGCAGTACTTC. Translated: CASSVGTYEQYF.

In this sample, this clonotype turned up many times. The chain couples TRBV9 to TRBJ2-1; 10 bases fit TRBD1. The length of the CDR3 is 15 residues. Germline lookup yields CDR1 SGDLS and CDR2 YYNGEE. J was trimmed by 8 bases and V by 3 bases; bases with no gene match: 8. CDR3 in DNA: TGTGCCAGCAGCGCCGGGACAGGGGTCTTCGATGAGCAGTTCTTC. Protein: CASSAGTGVFDEQFF.

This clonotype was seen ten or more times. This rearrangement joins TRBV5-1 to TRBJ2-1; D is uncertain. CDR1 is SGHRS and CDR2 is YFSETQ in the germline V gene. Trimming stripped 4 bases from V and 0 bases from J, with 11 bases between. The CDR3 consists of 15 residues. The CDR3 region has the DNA TGCGCCAGCAGCCGGAGCGAATCCTCCTACAATGAGCAGTTCTTC. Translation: CASSRSESSYNEQFF.

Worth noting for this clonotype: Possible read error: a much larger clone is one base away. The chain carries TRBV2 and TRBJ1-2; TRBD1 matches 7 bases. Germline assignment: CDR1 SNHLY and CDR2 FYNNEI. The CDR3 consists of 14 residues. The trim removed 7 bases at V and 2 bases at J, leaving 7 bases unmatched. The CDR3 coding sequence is TGTGCCAGCAAATCGGGACAGCAAAACTATGGCTACACCTTC. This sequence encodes CASKSGQQNYGYTF.

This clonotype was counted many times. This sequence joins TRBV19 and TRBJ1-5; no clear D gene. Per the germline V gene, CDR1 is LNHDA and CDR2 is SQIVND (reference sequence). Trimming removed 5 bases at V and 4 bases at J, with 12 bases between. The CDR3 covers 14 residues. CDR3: CASSPRALNQPQHF. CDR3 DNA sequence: TGTGCCAGTAGTCCCCGGGCCCTTAATCAGCCCCAGCATTTT.

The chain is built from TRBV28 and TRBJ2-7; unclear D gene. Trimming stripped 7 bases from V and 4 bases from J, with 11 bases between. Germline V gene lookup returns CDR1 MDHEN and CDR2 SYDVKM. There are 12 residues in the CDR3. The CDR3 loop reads CASKIPHYEQYF. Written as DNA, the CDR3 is TGTGCCAGCAAGATACCCCATTACGAGCAGTACTTC.

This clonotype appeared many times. CDR3 DNA: TGTGCCAGCACTGCGGCGGGGGCAGTGACTGAAGCTTTCTTT. It specifies CASTAAGAVTEAFF. The chain recombines TRBV11-2 with TRBJ1-1; D may be TRBD1 (6 bases). Trimming removed 7 bases at V and 5 bases at J, with 17 bases between. The CDR3 has 14 amino acids. Germline-derived CDR1 and CDR2 are SGHAT and FQNNGV.

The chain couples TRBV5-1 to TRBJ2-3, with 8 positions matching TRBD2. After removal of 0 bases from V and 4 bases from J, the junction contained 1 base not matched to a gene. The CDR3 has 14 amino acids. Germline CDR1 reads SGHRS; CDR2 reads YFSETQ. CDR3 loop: CASSLELAADTQYF. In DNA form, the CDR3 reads TGCGCCAGCAGCTTGGAACTAGCGGCAGATACGCAGTATTTT.

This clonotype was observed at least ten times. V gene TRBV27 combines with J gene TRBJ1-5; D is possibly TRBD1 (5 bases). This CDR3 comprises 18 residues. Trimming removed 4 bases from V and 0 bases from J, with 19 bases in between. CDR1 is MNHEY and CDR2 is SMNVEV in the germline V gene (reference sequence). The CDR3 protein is CASSSSPGRDYSNQPQHF. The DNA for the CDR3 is TGTGCCAGCAGTTCTAGCCCGGGCAGGGATTATAGCAATCAGCCCCAGCATTTT.